These 28 T cell receptor beta chains were all obtained from the same sample, sequenced in a study of blood T cell repertoires in COVID-19. Assay used: immunoSEQ multiplex PCR; TCRdb lists only in-frame clones, some missing. The table lists about 480,000 clones, approximately 87% of them singletons. Material for sequencing was PBMCs or T cells enriched from blood (not recorded which). All receptors derive from a woman aged 35 to 49 who had recovered from COVID-19.

The rearrangement joins TRBV4-1 to TRBJ1-2; perhaps TRBD1 as D (5 bases). The V end was cut by 0 bases, the J end by 0 bases, with 11 bases between. CDR1 is MGHRA, CDR2 YSYEKL, per germline. The CDR3 runs to 16 residues. CDR3 nucleotide sequence: TGCGCCAGCAGCCAAGAAATTCCGACAGCTAACTATGGCTACACCTTC. Its protein product is CASSQEIPTANYGYTF.

This rearrangement joins TRBV15 to TRBJ1-2; 7 nucleotides line up with TRBD1. Losses at the gene ends were 3 bases for V and 6 bases for J; bases not matched to a gene: 10. The CDR3 is 15 residues long. Germline V gives CDR1 LNHNV, CDR2 YYDKDF (reference sequence). The CDR3 sequence is CATSRAPDREHGYTF. The DNA of the CDR3 is TGTGCCACCAGCAGGGCGCCCGACAGGGAACATGGCTACACCTTC. The entire variable domain, with the rest obtained from reference TRBV15 and TRBJ1-2, is as follows: DAMVIQNPRYQVTQFGKPVTLSCSQTLNHNVMYWYQQKSSQAPKLLFHYYDKDFNNEADTPDNFQSRRPNTSFCFLDIRSPGLGDTAMYLCATSRAPDREHGYTFGSGTRLTVV.

The chain employs TRBV28 and TRBJ2-2, with 9 bases identical to TRBD2. CDR3 length: 17 residues. Germline values: CDR1 MDHEN, CDR2 SYDVKM. The J segment lost 3 bases and the V segment lost 2 bases, leaving 7 bases of the junction unmatched. The CDR3 here is CASSLPSGRNYTGELFF. The CDR3 bases are TGTGCCAGCAGTTTACCCAGCGGGAGGAACTACACCGGGGAGCTGTTTTTT. The full variable domain, rest sourced from reference TRBV28 and TRBJ2-2, is DVKVTQSSRYLVKRTGEKVFLECVQDMDHENMFWYRQDPGLGLRLIYFSYDVKMKEKGDIPEGYSVSREKKERFSLILESASTNQTSMYLCASSLPSGRNYTGELFFGEGSRLTVL.

The V call is TRBV7-9, the J call TRBJ1-2; 12 nucleotides line up with TRBD1. Germline CDR1 reads SEHNR; CDR2 reads FQNEAQ (reference sequence). The CDR3 covers 15 residues. Germline trimming cut 5 bases from V and 5 bases from J; bases unmatched to any gene: 6. The CDR3, as DNA: TGTGCCAGCAGCCTCGGGACAGGGGGCGAATATGGCTACACCTTC. Its translation: CASSLGTGGEYGYTF.

The chain carries TRBV14 and TRBJ1-1; tentative D call: TRBD1 (6 bases). The CDR3 has 14 residues. V lost 2 bases and J lost 1, with 8 bases in between. Germline lookup yields CDR1 SGHDN and CDR2 FVKESK. CDR3 residues: CASSQIGGNTEAFF. The CDR3 DNA reads TGTGCCAGCAGCCAAATAGGGGGGAACACTGAAGCTTTCTTT.

This clone was seen more than once but under ten times. This chain joins TRBV7-9 and TRBJ1-5; 9 bases agree with TRBD1. This CDR3 is 17 amino acids long. Unmatched junction bases numbered 8, after V lost 5 bases and J lost 0 bases. The germline V gene has CDR1 SEHNR and CDR2 FQNEAQ (reference sequence). The CDR3 here is CASSRDRAGYSNQPQHF. The CDR3, as DNA: TGTGCCAGCAGCCGGGACAGGGCCGGCTATAGCAATCAGCCCCAGCATTTT.

J is TRBJ2-3 and V is TRBV11-2; TRBD1 is a possible D gene (6 bases). V dropped 3 bases and J dropped 10 bases, with 11 bases sitting between them. The V gene's germline CDR1 is SGHAT and CDR2 FQNNGV. The CDR3 loop spans 12 amino acids. The CDR3 reads CASSLDSLAQYF. As DNA, the CDR3 is TGTGCCAGCAGCTTGGACAGCCTTGCGCAGTATTTT.

V usage is TRBV28 and J usage is TRBJ1-2; possible D gene TRBD1, 6 bases. V was trimmed by 5 bases and J by 1 base, leaving 14 bases between them. The CDR3 runs to 15 residues. Germline values: CDR1 MDHEN, CDR2 SYDVKM. The CDR3 region has the DNA TGTGCCAGCAGTCCTGGGGGGGGCGGTAACTATGGCTACACCTTC. Residues: CASSPGGGGNYGYTF.

The sample holds a few counts of this clone. J is TRBJ1-1 and V is TRBV7-2; possible D gene TRBD1, 6 bases. CDR3 length equals 15 residues. Germline CDR1 and CDR2: SGHTA and FQGNSA. V lost 3 bases to trimming and J lost 6 bases, with 17 bases between them. CDR3 DNA: TGTGCCAGCAGCTTGGGGGGGGGACATGTATCTGAAGCTTTCTTT. Translated: CASSLGGGHVSEAFF.

Remarks on this clone: Its ends do not fully match the called genes, so a read error is possible. V is TRBV4-2 and J is TRBJ1-2; no clear D gene. The CDR3 has 14 amino acids. Germline V CDR1 and CDR2: LGHNA, YNFKEQ. The CDR3 reads CVSSPPGGPDGYTF. The CDR3 DNA follows: TGTGTCAGCAGCCCCCCCGGTGGGCCAGATGGCTACACCTTC.

The CDR3 region is CASSMNSGTETQYF. The DNA of the CDR3 is TGTGCCAGCAGTATGAATAGCGGGACTGAGACCCAGTACTTC. The chain links TRBV2 to TRBJ2-5, with TRBD2 identical over 8 bases. Germline V gene lookup returns CDR1 SNHLY and CDR2 FYNNEI. Trimming removed 5 bases from V and 5 bases from J; junction bases left unmatched: 7. This CDR3 region has 14 residues. The full variable domain, rest sourced from reference TRBV2 and TRBJ2-5, is EPEVTQTPSHQVTQMGQEVILRCVPISNHLYFYWYRQILGQKVEFLVSFYNNEISEKSEIFDDQFSVERPDGSNFTLKIRSTKLEDSAMYFCASSMNSGTETQYFGPGTRLLVL.

The chain has TRBV5-4 and TRBJ2-5, with a weak D call TRBD2 (5 bases). Germline CDR1 and CDR2: SGHNT and YYREEE (reference sequence). Trimming took off 4 bases at V and 2 bases at J, with 15 bases between the two ends. The CDR3 covers 15 residues. The CDR3 protein is CASSLDEADQETQYF. The CDR3 DNA follows: TGTGCCAGCAGCCTCGACGAAGCGGATCAAGAGACCCAGTACTTC.

The chain couples TRBV4-3 to TRBJ2-7; no definite D call. Germline V lookup: CDR1 LGHNA, CDR2 YSLEER. The CDR3 consists of 14 residues. V lost 1 base to trimming and J lost 1 base, with 8 bases between them. CDR3 sequence: CASSQVIGSYEQYF. Written as DNA, the CDR3 is TGCGCCAGCAGCCAAGTGATCGGTTCCTACGAGCAGTACTTC.

This chain joins TRBV5-4 and TRBJ2-5, with 14 bases fitting TRBD2. Germline values: CDR1 SGHNT, CDR2 YYREEE (reference sequence). This CDR3 has 17 residues. After removal of 4 bases from V and 4 bases from J, the junction contained 9 bases not matched to a gene. CDR3 bases: TGTGCCAGCAGCCTCCCGATCGGGACTAGCGGGAGAGAGACCCAGTACTTC. Its translation: CASSLPIGTSGRETQYF.

V and J are TRBV10-2 and TRBJ1-4; D is unresolved. CDR3 length: 15 amino acids. V lost 5 bases, J lost 2 bases, and 12 bases lay in between. Germline values: CDR1 WSHSY, CDR2 SAAADI. Here the CDR3 reads CASSRGDSTNEKLFF. The CDR3 DNA sequence: TGCGCCAGCAGTCGGGGAGATTCCACTAATGAAAAACTGTTTTTT.

The genes are TRBV13 and TRBJ2-7; 8 bases agree with TRBD1. The CDR3 sequence is 13 residues long. V lost 4 bases to trimming and J lost 9 bases; unmatched junction nucleotides: 8. Germline CDR1 is PRHDT and CDR2 is FYEKMQ (reference sequence). CDR3 sequence: CASSSGTGFGQYF. The CDR3 bases are TGTGCCAGCAGCTCCGGGACAGGTTTCGGGCAGTACTTC. Complete variable domain (other parts from reference TRBV13 and TRBJ2-7): AAGVIQSPRHLIKEKRETATLKCYPIPRHDTVYWYQQGPGQDPQFLISFYEKMQSDKGSIPDRFSAQQFSDYHSELNMSSLELGDSALYFCASSSGTGFGQYFGPGTRLTVT.

The chain couples TRBV27 to TRBJ1-1, with 7 bases fitting TRBD1. The junction had 10 bases not matched to a gene; V was cut back by 4 bases and J by 5 bases. The V gene's germline CDR1 is MNHEY and CDR2 SMNVEV (reference sequence). This CDR3 region has 15 residues. DNA of the CDR3: TGTGCCAGCAGTTCCAGGCGAGACAGGGCGACTGAAGCTTTCTTT. This encodes CASSSRRDRATEAFF.

The gene calls are TRBV24-1 and TRBJ2-2, with D possibly being TRBD1 (5 bases). The V and J ends lost 4 bases and 0 bases respectively, with 17 bases between them. CDR3 size: 18 residues. From germline, CDR1 is KGHDR and CDR2 SFDVKD. The CDR3 sequence: CATSDPTEPYSNTGELFF. The CDR3 DNA sequence: TGTGCCACCAGTGACCCGACAGAGCCATATTCGAACACCGGGGAGCTGTTTTTT.

The gene calls are TRBV5-1 and TRBJ1-4, with 12 bases fitting TRBD1. This CDR3 is 18 amino acids long. Trimming at V came to 4 bases and at J to 4 bases, leaving 11 bases not matched to a gene. CDR1 SGHRS and CDR2 YFSETQ come from the germline V gene. The CDR3 DNA is TGCGCCAGCAGCCCCGGGACAGGGGGCTTCGTTCTTAATGAAAAACTGTTTTTT. Translating it yields CASSPGTGGFVLNEKLFF.

This clone occurred a few times. The rearrangement uses TRBV10-1 and TRBJ2-3; weak D call: TRBD1 (5 bases). CDR3 length equals 13 residues. The V and J ends lost 4 bases and 4 bases respectively, with 9 bases between them. CDR1 is WNHNN, CDR2 SYGVQD, per germline (reference sequence). The CDR3 DNA is TGCGCCAGCAGTGTGGGGCCCCCAGATACGCAGTATTTT. Translated: CASSVGPPDTQYF.

The V call is TRBV9, the J call TRBJ2-7; TRBD2 matches 8 bases. Germline V CDR1 and CDR2: SGDLS, YYNGEE. With V trimmed by 0 bases and J by 2 bases, 16 bases remained unmatched. The CDR3 is 19 residues long. The CDR3 loop reads CASSVGTSSTLQRTYEQYF. The CDR3 DNA reads TGTGCCAGCAGCGTAGGGACTAGCAGCACCTTACAGCGGACCTACGAGCAGTACTTC.

The table lists this clone with a few counts. The chain couples TRBV2 to TRBJ2-2; 10 nucleotides match TRBD2. Germline CDR1 and CDR2: SNHLY and FYNNEI. The CDR3 is 15 amino acids. With V trimmed by 4 bases and J by 6 bases, 5 bases remained unmatched. The CDR3: CASSVVAGGPGELFF. The CDR3 DNA is TGTGCCAGCAGTGTCGTAGCGGGAGGTCCCGGGGAGCTGTTTTTT. Together with reference TRBV2 and TRBJ2-2, the CDR3 gives the full variable domain: EPEVTQTPSHQVTQMGQEVILRCVPISNHLYFYWYRQILGQKVEFLVSFYNNEISEKSEIFDDQFSVERPDGSNFTLKIRSTKLEDSAMYFCASSVVAGGPGELFFGEGSRLTVL.

This chain connects TRBV7-8 to TRBJ1-5; no definite D call. The CDR3 is made up of 15 amino acids. V was shortened by 5 bases and J by 4 bases, with 15 bases between the two germline ends. Per germline, CDR1 SGHVS and CDR2 FQNEAQ. CDR3 DNA: TGTGCCAGCAGCCCGATCGGCAGGTTGAATCAGCCCCAGCATTTT. Translating gives CASSPIGRLNQPQHF. The variable domain in full, with the rest retrieved from reference TRBV7-8 and TRBJ1-5, is GAGVSQSPRYKVAKRGQDVALRCDPISGHVSLFWYQQALGQGPEFLTYFQNEAQLDKSGLPSDRFFAERPEGSVSTLKIQRTQQEDSAVYLCASSPIGRLNQPQHFGDGTRLSIL.

This chain joins TRBV19 and TRBJ1-2; the match to TRBD1 covers 9 bases. CDR3 size: 16 residues. Unmatched junction bases numbered 12, after V lost 4 bases and J lost 6 bases. CDR1 and CDR2 (germline): LNHDA, SQIVND (reference sequence). The CDR3 region has the DNA TGTGCCAGTAGTACAAGTCTTACACAGGGGGCAGATGGCTACACCTTC. Protein sequence: CASSTSLTQGADGYTF.

The chain couples TRBV6-5 to TRBJ2-2; 10 bases agree with TRBD1. V trimming: 4 bases; J trimming: 3 bases; junction bases outside the gene matches: 5. The CDR3 spans 16 residues. Looked up from germline, CDR1 is MNHEY and CDR2 is SVGAGI. The CDR3 bases are TGTGCCAGCAGTTCGGGACAGGGGAGGGACACCGGGGAGCTGTTTTTT. Protein product: CASSSGQGRDTGELFF.

V and J are TRBV27 and TRBJ1-2; D may be TRBD1 (6 bases). CDR1 is MNHEY, CDR2 SMNVEV, per germline (reference sequence). The CDR3 is 12 residues long. Trimming removed 11 bases at V and 6 bases at J, with 16 bases between. CDR3 DNA sequence: TGTGCCGGGACGTCCGACAGGAATGGCTACACCTTC. Its protein product is CAGTSDRNGYTF.

This sequence joins TRBV7-9 and TRBJ1-1; D call uncertain. Trimming left V 10 bases short and J 0 bases short, with 9 bases between. CDR1 is SEHNR and CDR2 is FQNEAQ in the germline V gene (reference sequence). This CDR3 is built from 12 residues. This CDR3 reads CATRSLNTEAFF. CDR3 nucleotide sequence: TGTGCCACCCGAAGCTTGAACACTGAAGCTTTCTTT.

The chain combines TRBV9 with TRBJ2-5; TRBD2 matches at 7 bases. CDR3 length: 13 residues. After removal of 3 bases from V and 6 bases from J, the junction contained 5 bases not matched to a gene. CDR1 SGDLS and CDR2 YYNGEE come from the germline V gene. The CDR3 DNA follows: TGTGCCAGCAGCGGACTAGCATCGCAGACCCAGTACTTC. Translated, it gives CASSGLASQTQYF.